This paragraph reports one T cell receptor (beta chain). Its antigen is currently not known. No clone much larger than this one lies a single base away; base qualities are absent. This entry is derived from a study of T cell responses to AZD1222 COVID-19 vaccine (dated by TCRdb to about 2021). About the investigation overall: TCR sequencing was performed for roughly 250 trial participants, of whom about 210 were given two doses of AZD1222 and around 26 were given two doses of MenACWY control vaccine. Trial participants were enrolled by age into subgroups of 18-55, 56-69 and 70-plus years, and roughly 150, 30 and 60 TCR-sequenced participants, respectively, were included in these subgroups. The study at large found these results: In the small 56-69-year group, the increase in depth fell short of significance, most likely because of low power. Only a handful of AZD1222 recipients were SARS-CoV-2 seropositive at baseline, limiting conclusions about previously exposed vaccinees. Most participants were white British and females outnumbered males, and the authors suggested that clonal diversity may have been underestimated. No day 14 peak-response samples were available, so repertoires were characterized only after the peak T cell response. CD4 TCRs associated with the vaccine covered the entire spike protein, and the dominant responses were in regions 160-218 and 743-854. After two AZD1222 doses, both the breadth and the depth of spike-specific TCRs were significantly higher than at day 0 and than in MenACWY recipients. Nearly half of unique spike-specific TCRs reportedly recognized epitopes outside regions mutated in the B.1.351 and B.1.1.7 variants.

The CDR3 regions of human TCRbeta chains were analyzed by immunosequencing. In the source study's methods: Repertoire TCRs were checked for matches against a reference library of SARS-CoV-2-specific TCRs that had been generated using the MIRA antigen-specificity platform. Breadth was defined as the fraction of unique TCRs that were SARS-CoV-2-associated, and depth was defined as the fraction of total T cells that were SARS-CoV-2-associated. Each spike-specific TCR was assigned to its reactive spike region and to a CD4 or CD8 class using the MIRA data. Log10-transformed breadth and depth values were compared by one-way ANOVA with Sidak's multiple comparisons tests. TCRdb provides this immuneACCESS table in a form limited to in-frame rearrangements. Some clones are lacking; in checked studies, under half of them reflect an unresolved V gene, and why the rest are absent is not known. Clonal size and the V and J genes are those of that table, whereas D and trimming came from the DNA. The sample table holds roughly 120,000 clones, of which roughly 91% were seen once. The ten most abundant clones make up less than 4% of the sample.

The time point label for this specimen denotes: about 28 days (+/-7) after the second vaccine dose. AZD1222 recipients given second doses at about 4 weeks or at about 12 weeks were pooled, since spike-specific TCR depth and breadth were not found to differ between the two schedules. Samples from vaccinated people were obtained from the UK trials COV001 and COV002, which included a single-blind randomized controlled phase 2/3 trial of AZD1222 (ChAdOx1 nCoV-19) in healthy adults. For TCRbeta chain sequencing, PBMC samples were collected from trial participants at day 0 and at day 28 after the second dose. The CDR3 goes from the cysteine to the phenylalanine over 14 residues. Kept here is only the CDR3 DNA, which spans 42 bases and is read in frame from base 1. Reading the germline V gene (reference sequence) gives CDR1 LNHDA and CDR2 SQIVND. V and J are truncated by 2 bases and 5 bases respectively, leaving an intervening sequence of 10 bases.

The chain is assembled from TRBV19 and TRBJ1-5; too little of a D gene remains to name it. This TCR derives from an adult who received the AZD1222 COVID-19 vaccine. The sequences come from peripheral blood, collected 28 days after the second AZD1222 dose. The CDR3 region has the sequence CASSITRSDQPQHF. The nucleotides read TGTGCCAGTAGTATAACACGGTCCGATCAGCCCCAGCATTTT.